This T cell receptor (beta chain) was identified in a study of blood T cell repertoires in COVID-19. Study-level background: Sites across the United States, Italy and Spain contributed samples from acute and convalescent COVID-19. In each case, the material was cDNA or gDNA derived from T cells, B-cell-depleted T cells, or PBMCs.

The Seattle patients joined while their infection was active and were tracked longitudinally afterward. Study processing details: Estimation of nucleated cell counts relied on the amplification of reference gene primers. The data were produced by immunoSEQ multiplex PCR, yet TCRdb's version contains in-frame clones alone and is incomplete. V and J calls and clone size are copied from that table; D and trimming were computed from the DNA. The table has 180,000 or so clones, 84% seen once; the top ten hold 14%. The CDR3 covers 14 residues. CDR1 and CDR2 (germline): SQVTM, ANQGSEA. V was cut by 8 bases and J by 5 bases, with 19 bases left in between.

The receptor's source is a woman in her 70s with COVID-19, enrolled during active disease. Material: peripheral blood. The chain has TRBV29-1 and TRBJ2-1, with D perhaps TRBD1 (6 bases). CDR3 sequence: CSTKRTDHNNEQFF. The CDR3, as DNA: TGCAGCACGAAACGGACAGACCACAACAATGAGCAGTTCTTC.